Sequencing of this TCR beta chain was carried out in a study of blood T cell repertoires in COVID-19. V shed 0 bases and J 0 bases; nucleotides not matched to a gene: 5. Germline-derived CDR1 and CDR2 are MNHEY and SVGEGT. The CDR3 has 18 amino acids. In the original analysis: Reference gene primer amplification yielded estimated nucleated cell counts. Only in-frame clones appear in the TCRdb table, and some are missing; sequencing was by immunoSEQ multiplex PCR. V, J and clone size are taken as reported in that table, and D and trimming were inferred from the DNA itself. The top ten clones hold 9.5% to 15% of a sample with 240,000 or so clones, 82% of them seen once.

The chain recombines TRBV6-2 or TRBV6-3 with TRBJ2-3; 11 bases fit TRBD2. The clonotype comes from a woman aged 55-70 years with active or convalescent COVID-19. The material sequenced was peripheral blood. The CDR3 reads CASSYSASGGTSTDTQYF. DNA for the CDR3: TGTGCCAGCAGTTACTCGGCTAGCGGGGGGACTAGCACAGATACGCAGTATTTT.